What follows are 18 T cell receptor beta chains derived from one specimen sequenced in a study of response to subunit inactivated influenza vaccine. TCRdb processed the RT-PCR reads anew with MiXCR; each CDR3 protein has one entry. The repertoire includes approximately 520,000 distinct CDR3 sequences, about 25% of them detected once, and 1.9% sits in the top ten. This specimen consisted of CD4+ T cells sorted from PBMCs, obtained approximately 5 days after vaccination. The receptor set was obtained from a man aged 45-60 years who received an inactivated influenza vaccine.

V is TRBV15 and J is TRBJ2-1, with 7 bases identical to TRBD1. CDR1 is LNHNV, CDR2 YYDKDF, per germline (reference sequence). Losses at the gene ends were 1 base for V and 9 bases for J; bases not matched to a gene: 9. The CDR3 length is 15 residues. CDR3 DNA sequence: TGTGCCACCAGCAGAGGGACAGGCCCCGAGGGTGAGCAGTTCTTC. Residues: CATSRGTGPEGEQFF.

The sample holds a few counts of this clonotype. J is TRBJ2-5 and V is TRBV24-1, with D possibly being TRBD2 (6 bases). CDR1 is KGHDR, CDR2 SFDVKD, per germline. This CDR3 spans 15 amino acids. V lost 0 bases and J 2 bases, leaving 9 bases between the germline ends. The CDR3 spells CATSDLMGGQETQYF. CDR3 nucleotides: TGTGCCACCAGTGATTTGATGGGGGGACAAGAGACCCAGTACTTC.

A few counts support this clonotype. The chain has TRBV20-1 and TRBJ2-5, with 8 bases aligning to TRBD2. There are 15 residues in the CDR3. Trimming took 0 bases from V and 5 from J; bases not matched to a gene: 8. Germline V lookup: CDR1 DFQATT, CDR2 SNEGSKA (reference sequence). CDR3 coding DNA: TGCAGTGCTAGAGATTTTAGCGGGGCGGGGGAGACCCAGTACTTC. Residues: CSARDFSGAGETQYF.

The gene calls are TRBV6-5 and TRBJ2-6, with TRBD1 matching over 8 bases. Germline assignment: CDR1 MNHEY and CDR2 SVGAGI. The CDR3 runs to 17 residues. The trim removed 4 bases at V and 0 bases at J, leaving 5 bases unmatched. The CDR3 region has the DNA TGTGCCAGCAGTTGGGGGGACAGGTCCTCTGGGGCCAACGTCCTGACTTTC. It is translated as CASSWGDRSSGANVLTF.

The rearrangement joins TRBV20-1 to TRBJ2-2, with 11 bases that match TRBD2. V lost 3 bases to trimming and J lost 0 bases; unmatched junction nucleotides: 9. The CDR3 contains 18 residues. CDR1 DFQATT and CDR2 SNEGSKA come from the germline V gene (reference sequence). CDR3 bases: TGCAGTGCTAGTGTCCTAGCGGGGGGAAAGGCGAACACCGGGGAGCTGTTTTTT. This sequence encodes CSASVLAGGKANTGELFF.

In DNA, the CDR3 is TGTGCCAGCAGCCAAGATACGGGGGGGCTAGATACGCAGTATTTT. It translates to CASSQDTGGLDTQYF. This chain uses TRBV4-2 with TRBJ2-3; 8 positions match TRBD2. J lost 5 bases, V lost 0 bases, and 4 bases had no gene match. The CDR3 runs 15 residues. Germline V CDR1 and CDR2: LGHNA, YNFKEQ.

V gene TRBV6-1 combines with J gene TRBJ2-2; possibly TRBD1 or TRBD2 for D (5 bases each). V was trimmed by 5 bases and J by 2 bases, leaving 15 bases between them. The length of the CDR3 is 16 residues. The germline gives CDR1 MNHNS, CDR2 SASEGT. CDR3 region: CASSTGRPANTGELFF. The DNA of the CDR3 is TGTGCCAGCAGTACGGGACGGCCGGCAAACACCGGGGAGCTGTTTTTT.

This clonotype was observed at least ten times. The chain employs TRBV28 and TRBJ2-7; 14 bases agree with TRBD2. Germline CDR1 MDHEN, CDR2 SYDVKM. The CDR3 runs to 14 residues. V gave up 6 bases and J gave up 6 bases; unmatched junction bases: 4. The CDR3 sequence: CASRGTSGRSEQYF. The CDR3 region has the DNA TGTGCCAGCAGAGGGACTAGCGGGAGATCCGAGCAGTACTTC.

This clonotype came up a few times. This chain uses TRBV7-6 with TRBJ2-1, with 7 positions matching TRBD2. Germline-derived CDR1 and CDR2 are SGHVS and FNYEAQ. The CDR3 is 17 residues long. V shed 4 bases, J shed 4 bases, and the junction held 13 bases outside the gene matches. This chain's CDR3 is CASSSLSGGRKYNEQFF. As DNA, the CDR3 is TGTGCCAGCAGCTCCCTTTCGGGCGGGAGAAAATACAATGAGCAGTTCTTC.

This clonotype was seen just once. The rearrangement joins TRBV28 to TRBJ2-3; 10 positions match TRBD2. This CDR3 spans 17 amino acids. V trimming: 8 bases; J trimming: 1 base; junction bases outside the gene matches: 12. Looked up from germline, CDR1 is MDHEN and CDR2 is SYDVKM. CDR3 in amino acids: CASLLAGVAVGTDTQYF. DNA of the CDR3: TGTGCCAGCCTTCTAGCGGGAGTCGCGGTCGGCACAGATACGCAGTATTTT.

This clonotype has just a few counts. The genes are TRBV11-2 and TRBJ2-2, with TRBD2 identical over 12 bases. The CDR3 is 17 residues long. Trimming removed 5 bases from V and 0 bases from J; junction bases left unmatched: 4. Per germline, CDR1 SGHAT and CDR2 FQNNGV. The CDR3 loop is CASSLTSGGPNTGELFF. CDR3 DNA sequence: TGTGCCAGCAGCCTGACTAGCGGGGGCCCGAACACCGGGGAGCTGTTTTTT.

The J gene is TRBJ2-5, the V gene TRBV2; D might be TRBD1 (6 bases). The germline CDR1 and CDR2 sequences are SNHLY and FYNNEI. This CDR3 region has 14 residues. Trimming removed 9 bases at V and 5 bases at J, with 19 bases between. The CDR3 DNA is TGTGCCAGTGGCTACCGACAGGTTCTTGAGACCCAGTACTTC. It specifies CASGYRQVLETQYF.

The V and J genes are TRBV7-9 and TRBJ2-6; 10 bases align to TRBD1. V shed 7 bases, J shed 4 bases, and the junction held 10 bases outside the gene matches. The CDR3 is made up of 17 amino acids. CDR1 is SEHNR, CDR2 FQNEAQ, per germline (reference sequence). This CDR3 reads CASTPGDRGGGANVLTF. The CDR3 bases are TGTGCCAGCACCCCCGGGGACAGGGGAGGCGGGGCCAACGTCCTGACTTTC.

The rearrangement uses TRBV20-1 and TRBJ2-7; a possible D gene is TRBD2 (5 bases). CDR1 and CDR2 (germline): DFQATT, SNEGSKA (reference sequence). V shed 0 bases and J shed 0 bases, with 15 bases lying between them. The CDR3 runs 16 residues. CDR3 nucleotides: TGCAGTGCTAGAGAGCGGGCGTTAGGGAGCTCCTACGAGCAGTACTTC. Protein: CSARERALGSSYEQYF.

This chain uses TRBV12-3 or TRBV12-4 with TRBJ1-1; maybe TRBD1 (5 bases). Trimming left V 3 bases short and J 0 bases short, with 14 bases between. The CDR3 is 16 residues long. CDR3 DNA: TGTGCCAGCAGTTTGAGGGCACAGGAATTGAACACTGAAGCTTTCTTT. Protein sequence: CASSLRAQELNTEAFF.

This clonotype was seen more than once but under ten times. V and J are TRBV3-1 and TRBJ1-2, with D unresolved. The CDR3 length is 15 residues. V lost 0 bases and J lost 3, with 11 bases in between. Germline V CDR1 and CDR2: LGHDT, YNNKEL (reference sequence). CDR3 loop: CASSQDLSSYYGYTF. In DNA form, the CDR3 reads TGTGCCAGCAGCCAAGATCTAAGCAGCTACTATGGCTACACCTTC.

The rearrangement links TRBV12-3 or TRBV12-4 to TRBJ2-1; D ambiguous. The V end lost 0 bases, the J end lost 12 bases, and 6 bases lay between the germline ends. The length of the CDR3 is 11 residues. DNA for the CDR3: TGTGCCAGCAGTTTAGCGATAGGGCAGTTCTTC. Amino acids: CASSLAIGQFF.

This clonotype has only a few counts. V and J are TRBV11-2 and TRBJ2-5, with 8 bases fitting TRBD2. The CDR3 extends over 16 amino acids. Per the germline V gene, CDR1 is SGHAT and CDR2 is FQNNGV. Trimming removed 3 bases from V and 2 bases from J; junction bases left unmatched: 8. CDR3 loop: CASSFPRGAIQETQYF. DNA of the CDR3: TGTGCCAGCAGCTTTCCGCGGGGGGCCATACAAGAGACCCAGTACTTC.